This T cell receptor (beta chain) derives from a study of cytotoxic CD8 clonotypes in ibrutinib-treated CLL. This table comes from immunoSEQ multiplex PCR, and its TCRdb copy is limited to in-frame clones, with some not included. The sample lists fewer than 45,000 clones, roughly 50% occurring once. Study-wide results and limits: Public clonotypes, rarely seen, contracted or held steady on treatment. Pretreatment clonality was elevated relative to age-matched healthy donors and paralleled circulating CD8+ T-cell counts.

The CDR3 runs 14 residues. CDR1 is KGHSH, CDR2 LQKENI, per germline. On this clone: Antigen unknown. A clone one base away is much larger, so this may be a read error.

The source was PBMCs, collected before ibrutinib treatment. The chain is built from TRBV18 and TRBJ2-3; 7 bases align to TRBD1. The source of this sequence is a human donor with chronic lymphocytic leukemia. CDR3 in amino acids: CTSSGGLITDTQYF. The CDR3 nucleotides are TGTACCAGCTCAGGGGGTTTGATAACAGATACGCAGTATTTT. The full variable domain, completed using reference TRBV18 and TRBJ2-3, is NAGVMQNPRHLVRRRGQEARLRCSPMKGHSHVYWYRQLPEEGLKFMVYLQKENIIDESGMPKERFSAEFPKEGPSILRIQQVVRGDSAAYFCTSSGGLITDTQYFGPGTRLTVL.